This is a list of T cell receptor beta chains from one sample in a study of blood T cell repertoires in COVID-19. Assay: immunoSEQ multiplex PCR; the TCRdb copy retains only in-frame clones and omits some. Seen here are tens of thousands of clones, about four fifths observed once, and the top ten hold about 35%. Sequenced material: peripheral blood. Receptors originate from a man aged 70 or older with acute or convalescent COVID-19. CDR3s include the opening cysteine and the closing phenylalanine or tryptophan. D genes are given only for firm matches. Clone size, where shown, is once, few, many, or a class for clones that have expanded.

>TRBV4-3|TRBD2|NA|TRBJ2-1
CASSQDAGRGYNEQFF
TGCGCCAGCAGCCAAGATGCGGGGAGGGGCTACAATGAGCAGTTCTTC
>TRBV7-7|NA|NA|TRBJ2-5
CASSLDGANQETQYF
TGTGCTAGCAGCTTAGATGGTGCGAACCAAGAGACCCAGTACTTC
>TRBV7-2|NA|NA|TRBJ2-2
CASRSRQVNTGELFF
TGTGCCAGCAGATCACGACAAGTGAACACCGGGGAGCTGTTTTTT
>TRBV3-1/TRBV3-2|NA|NA|TRBJ2-2
CASSLGTPGLELFF
TGTGCCAGCAGCCTTGGGACTCCCGGGTTGGAGCTGTTTTTT
>TRBV6-6|TRBD2|NA|TRBJ2-1
CASSYPLLREGEFF
TGTGCCAGCAGTTACCCTCTCCTGCGGGAGGGTGAGTTCTTC
>TRBV5-4|NA|NA|TRBJ1-2
CASSLGGTNYGYTF
TGTGCCAGCAGCCTCGGGGGGACTAACTATGGCTACACCTTC
>TRBV5-4|TRBD1|NA|TRBJ2-7
CASSGTGLGEQYF
TGTGCCAGCAGCGGGACAGGGCTCGGGGAGCAGTACTTC
>TRBV5-1|TRBD1|NA|TRBJ2-5
CASRPGQLQETQYF
TGCGCCAGCAGGCCGGGACAGCTCCAAGAGACCCAGTACTTC
>TRBV6-5|TRBD2|once|TRBJ2-3
CASSPGGITDTQYF
TGTGCCAGCAGTCCGGGGGGGATCACAGATACGCAGTATTTT
>TRBV6-4|NA|NA|TRBJ1-6
CASSPSRAGNSPLHF
TGTGCCAGCAGCCCGTCGAGGGCGGGAAATTCACCCCTCCACTTT
>TRBV11-3|TRBD1|NA|TRBJ2-2
CASSPRTGRSTGELFF
TGTGCCAGCAGCCCTCGGACAGGGCGTAGCACCGGGGAGCTGTTTTTT
>TRBV5-1|NA|NA|TRBJ2-7
CASSSGLLGEQYF
TGCGCCAGCAGCTCTGGACTTTTGGGCGAGCAGTACTTC
>TRBV27|NA|NA|TRBJ2-4
CASSLSGAPRQYF
TGTGCCAGCAGTTTATCGGGGGCACCCCGTCAGTACTTC
>TRBV6-5|NA|NA|TRBJ1-3
CASSWAGRSGNTIYF
TGTGCCAGCAGTTGGGCGGGACGCTCTGGAAACACCATATATTTT
>TRBV10-1|TRBD2|NA|TRBJ2-1
CASSESGGANEQFF
TGCGCCAGCAGTGAGTCGGGAGGGGCCAATGAGCAGTTCTTC
>TRBV3-1/TRBV3-2|TRBD2|NA|TRBJ2-3
CASSHSGSTDTQYF
TGTGCCAGCAGCCATAGCGGGAGTACAGATACGCAGTATTTT
>TRBV18|NA|NA|TRBJ1-4
CASSTGLNEKLFF
TGTGCCAGCTCAACAGGGCTTAATGAAAAACTGTTTTTT
>TRBV28|NA|NA|TRBJ2-6
CASTRPGNSGANVLTF
TGTGCCAGCACCCGTCCCGGGAACTCTGGGGCCAACGTCCTGACTTTC